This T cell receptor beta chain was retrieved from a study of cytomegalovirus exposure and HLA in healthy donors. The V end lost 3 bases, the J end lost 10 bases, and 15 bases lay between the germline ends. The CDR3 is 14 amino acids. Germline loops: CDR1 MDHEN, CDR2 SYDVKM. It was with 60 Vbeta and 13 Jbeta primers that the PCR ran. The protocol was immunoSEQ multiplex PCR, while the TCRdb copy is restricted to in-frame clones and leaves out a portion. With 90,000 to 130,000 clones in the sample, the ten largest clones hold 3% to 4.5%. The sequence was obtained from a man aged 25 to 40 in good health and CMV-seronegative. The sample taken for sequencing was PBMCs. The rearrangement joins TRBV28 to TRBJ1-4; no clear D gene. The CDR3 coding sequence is TGTGCCAGCAGTTTGGAGGGATCAGGAAGAAAACTGTTTTTT. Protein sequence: CASSLEGSGRKLFF. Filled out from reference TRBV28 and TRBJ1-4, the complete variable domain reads DVKVTQSSRYLVKRTGEKVFLECVQDMDHENMFWYRQDPGLGLRLIYFSYDVKMKEKGDIPEGYSVSREKKERFSLILESASTNQTSMYLCASSLEGSGRKLFFGSGTQLSVL.